This T cell receptor (beta chain) was captured by sequencing in a study of chemoradiotherapy in HPV16-positive cancers. About the study: Functional T-cell assays on a couple of HPV16-positive patients' cells defined candidate HPV-specific clones and common TCR motifs. Regarding the study as a whole: Candidate HPV-specific clones and E7-related TCR motifs grew in tumor during treatment. For HPV16-positive patients, expanding HPV-responsive T cells associated with longer recurrence-free survival.

Produced via immunoSEQ multiplex PCR; TCRdb's table is partial and in-frame only. Of around 3,000 clones in the sample, roughly 90% were seen once. Per germline, CDR1 MDHEN and CDR2 SYDVKM. This CDR3 has 16 amino acids. V shed 5 bases and J 4 bases; nucleotides not matched to a gene: 9. Turning to this clone: What it binds is not known.

Over chemoradiotherapy, repertoires were sampled more than once. The TCR comes from a human donor with HPV-associated anogenital cancer. The rearrangement joins TRBV28 to TRBJ2-3, with TRBD1 matching 10 bases. Sequencing was performed on tumor tissue, taken from a patient who underwent chemoradiotherapy. Written as DNA, the CDR3 is TGTGCCAGCAGTGTGATGCGGGACAGGGGATCAGATACGCAGTATTTT. It specifies CASSVMRDRGSDTQYF.